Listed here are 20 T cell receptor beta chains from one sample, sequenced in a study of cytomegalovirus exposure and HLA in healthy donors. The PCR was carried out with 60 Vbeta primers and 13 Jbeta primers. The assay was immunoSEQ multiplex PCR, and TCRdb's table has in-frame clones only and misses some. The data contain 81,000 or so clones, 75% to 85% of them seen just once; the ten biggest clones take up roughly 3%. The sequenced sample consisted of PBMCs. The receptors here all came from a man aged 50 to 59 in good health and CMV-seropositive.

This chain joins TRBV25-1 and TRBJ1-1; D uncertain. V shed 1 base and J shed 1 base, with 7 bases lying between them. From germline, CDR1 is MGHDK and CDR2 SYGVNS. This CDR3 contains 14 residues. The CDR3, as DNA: TGTGCCAGCAGTGAATGGAGTGAGAACACTGAAGCTTTCTTT. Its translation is CASSEWSENTEAFF.

The CDR3 DNA is TGTGCCAGCAGCTTAGAGGGAGGAGGTGAGCAGTTCTTC. Its protein is CASSLEGGGEQFF. The V and J genes are TRBV11-3 and TRBJ2-1; TRBD2 might be the D (6 bases). CDR1 is SGHNT, CDR2 YENEEA, per germline. The CDR3 spans 13 residues. The V and J ends lost 0 bases and 9 bases respectively, with 9 bases between them.

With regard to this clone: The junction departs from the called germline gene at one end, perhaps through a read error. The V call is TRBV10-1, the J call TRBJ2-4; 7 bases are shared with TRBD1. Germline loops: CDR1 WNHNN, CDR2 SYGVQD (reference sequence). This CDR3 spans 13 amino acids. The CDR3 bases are TGCGCCAGCAGCCGGGACAGAGAAAACAGTCAGTACTTC. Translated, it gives CASSRDRENSQYF.

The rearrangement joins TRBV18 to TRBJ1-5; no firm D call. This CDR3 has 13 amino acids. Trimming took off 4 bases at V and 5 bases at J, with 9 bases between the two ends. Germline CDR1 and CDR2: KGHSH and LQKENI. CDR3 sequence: CASSLSRDQPQHF. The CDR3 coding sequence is TGTGCCAGCTCACTTAGTCGGGATCAGCCCCAGCATTTT.

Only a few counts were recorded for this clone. CDR3 loop: CASSPFAQSDTIYF. CDR3 DNA sequence: TGTGCCAGCTCACCATTTGCACAGTCCGACACCATATATTTT. J is TRBJ1-3 and V is TRBV18; D remains ambiguous. The germline V and J ends were trimmed by 2 bases and 8 bases, with 13 bases remaining between them. Germline CDR1 and CDR2: KGHSH and LQKENI. This CDR3 is built from 14 residues. The full variable domain, rest sourced from reference TRBV18 and TRBJ1-3, is NAGVMQNPRHLVRRRGQEARLRCSPMKGHSHVYWYRQLPEEGLKFMVYLQKENIIDESGMPKERFSAEFPKEGPSILRIQQVVRGDSAAYFCASSPFAQSDTIYFGEGSWLTVV.

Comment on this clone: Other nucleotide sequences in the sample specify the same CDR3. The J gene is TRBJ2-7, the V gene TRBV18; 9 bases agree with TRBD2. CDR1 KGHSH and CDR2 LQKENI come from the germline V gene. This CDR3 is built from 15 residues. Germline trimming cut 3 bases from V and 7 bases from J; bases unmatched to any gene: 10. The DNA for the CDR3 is TGTGCCAGCTCACCTGCGGGAGGGTACCCCTTTGAGCAGTACTTC. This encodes CASSPAGGYPFEQYF.

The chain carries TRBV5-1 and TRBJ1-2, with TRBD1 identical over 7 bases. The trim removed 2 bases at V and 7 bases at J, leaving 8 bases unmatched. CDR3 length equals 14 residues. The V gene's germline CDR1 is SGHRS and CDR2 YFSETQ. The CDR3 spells CASSLSTGETGYTF. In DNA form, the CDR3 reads TGCGCCAGCAGCTTATCAACAGGGGAGACTGGCTACACCTTC.

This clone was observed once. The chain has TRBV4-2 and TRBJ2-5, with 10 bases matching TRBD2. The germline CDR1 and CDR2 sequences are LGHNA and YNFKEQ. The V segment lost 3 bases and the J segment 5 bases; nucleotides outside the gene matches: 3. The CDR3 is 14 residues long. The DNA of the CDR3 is TGTGCCAGCAGCCAGAGTAGCGGGGGGGAGACCCAGTACTTC. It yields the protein CASSQSSGGETQYF.

CDR3 in amino acids: CASSERGQETQYF. Here the CDR3 DNA reads TGTGCCAGCAGTGAGCGGGGCCAAGAGACCCAGTACTTC. This chain connects TRBV9 to TRBJ2-5; 7 bases are shared with TRBD2. Per the germline V gene, CDR1 is SGDLS and CDR2 is YYNGEE. V shed 5 bases and J 1 base; nucleotides not matched to a gene: 2. The CDR3 consists of 13 residues.

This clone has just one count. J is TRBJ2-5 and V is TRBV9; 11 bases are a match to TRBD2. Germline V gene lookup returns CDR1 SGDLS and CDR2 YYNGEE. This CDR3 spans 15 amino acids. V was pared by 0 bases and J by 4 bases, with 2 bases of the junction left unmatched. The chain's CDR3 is CASSVALAGVETQYF. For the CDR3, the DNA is TGTGCCAGCAGCGTAGCACTAGCGGGAGTAGAGACCCAGTACTTC.

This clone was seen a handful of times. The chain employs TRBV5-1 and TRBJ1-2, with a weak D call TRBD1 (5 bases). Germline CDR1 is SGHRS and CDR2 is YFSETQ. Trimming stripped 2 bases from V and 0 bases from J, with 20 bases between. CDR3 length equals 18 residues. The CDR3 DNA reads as TGCGCCAGCAGCTTACGGAGTGGAGGGGCCATTACTAACTATGGCTACACCTTC. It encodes CASSLRSGGAITNYGYTF.

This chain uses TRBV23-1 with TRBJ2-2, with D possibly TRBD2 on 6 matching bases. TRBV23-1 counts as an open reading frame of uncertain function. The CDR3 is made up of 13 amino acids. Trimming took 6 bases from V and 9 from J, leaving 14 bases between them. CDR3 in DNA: TGCGCCAGCAGCGGGAGAAGTCTTAGGGAGCTGTTTTTT. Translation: CASSGRSLRELFF.

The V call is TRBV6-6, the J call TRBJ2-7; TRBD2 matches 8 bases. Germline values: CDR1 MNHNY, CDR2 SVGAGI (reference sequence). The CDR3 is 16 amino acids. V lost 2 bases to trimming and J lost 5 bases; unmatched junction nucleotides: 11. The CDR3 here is CASSYGTGLVIHEQYF. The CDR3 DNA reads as TGTGCCAGCAGTTACGGGACGGGACTAGTTATCCACGAGCAGTACTTC.

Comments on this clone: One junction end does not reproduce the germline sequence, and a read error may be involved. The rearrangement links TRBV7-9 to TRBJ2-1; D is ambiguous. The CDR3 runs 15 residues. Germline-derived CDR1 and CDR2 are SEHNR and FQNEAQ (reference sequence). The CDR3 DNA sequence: TGTTCCAGCAGCTTACGCGGAGCCAGCGCGAATGAGCAGTTCTTC. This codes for CSSSLRGASANEQFF. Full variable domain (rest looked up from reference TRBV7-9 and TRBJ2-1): DTGVSQNPRHKITKRGQNVTFRCDPISEHNRLYWYRQTLGQGPEFLTYFQNEAQLEKSRLLSDRFSAERPKGSFSTLEIQRTEQGDSAMYLCSSSLRGASANEQFFGPGTRLTVL.

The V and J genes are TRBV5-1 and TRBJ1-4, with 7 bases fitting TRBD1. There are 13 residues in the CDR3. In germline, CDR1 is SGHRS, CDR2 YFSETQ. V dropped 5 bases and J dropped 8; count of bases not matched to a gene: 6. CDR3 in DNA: TGCGCCAGCAGTTTGACAGGGCACGAAAAACTGTTTTTT. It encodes CASSLTGHEKLFF.

The CDR3 DNA reads TGTGCCAGCAGGGGACAGGGGGTGAGGGAGCAGTACTTC. Translating it yields CASRGQGVREQYF. The chain joins TRBV27 to TRBJ2-7, with TRBD1 matching 11 bases. The germline gives CDR1 MNHEY, CDR2 SMNVEV (reference sequence). The CDR3 consists of 13 residues. The junction had 5 bases not matched to a gene; V was cut back by 6 bases and J by 7 bases.

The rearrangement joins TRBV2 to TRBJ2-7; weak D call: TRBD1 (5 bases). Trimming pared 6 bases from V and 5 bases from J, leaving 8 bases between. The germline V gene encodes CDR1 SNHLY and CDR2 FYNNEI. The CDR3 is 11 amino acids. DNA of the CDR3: TGTGCCAGCAGCCTCAGGGACGAGCAGTACTTC. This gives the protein CASSLRDEQYF.

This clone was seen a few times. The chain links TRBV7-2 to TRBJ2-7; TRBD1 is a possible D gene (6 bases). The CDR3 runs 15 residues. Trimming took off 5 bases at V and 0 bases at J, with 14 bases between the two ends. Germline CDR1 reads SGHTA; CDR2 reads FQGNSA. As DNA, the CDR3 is TGTGCCAGCAGCCATGACAGGTCCAGCTCCTACGAGCAGTACTTC. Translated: CASSHDRSSSYEQYF.

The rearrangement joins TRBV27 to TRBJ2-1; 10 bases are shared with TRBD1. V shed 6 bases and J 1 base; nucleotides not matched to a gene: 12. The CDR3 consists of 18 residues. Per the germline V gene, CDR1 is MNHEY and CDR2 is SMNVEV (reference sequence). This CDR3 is CASSPFFPGQGSYNEQFF. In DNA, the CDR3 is TGTGCCAGCAGCCCTTTCTTCCCGGGACAGGGGTCCTACAATGAGCAGTTCTTC.

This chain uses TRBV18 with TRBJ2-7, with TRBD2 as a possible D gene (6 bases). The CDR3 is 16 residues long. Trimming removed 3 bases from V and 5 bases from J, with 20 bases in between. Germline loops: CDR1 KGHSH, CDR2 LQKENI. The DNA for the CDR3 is TGTGCCAGCTCACCCCCGGGAGTTTTCATAGGGAACGAGCAGTACTTC. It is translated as CASSPPGVFIGNEQYF. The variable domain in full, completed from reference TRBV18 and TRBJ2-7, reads NAGVMQNPRHLVRRRGQEARLRCSPMKGHSHVYWYRQLPEEGLKFMVYLQKENIIDESGMPKERFSAEFPKEGPSILRIQQVVRGDSAAYFCASSPPGVFIGNEQYFGPGTRLTVT.